This section outlines one T cell receptor beta chain sequence together with its context. Its antigen is as yet unknown. The junction departs from germline at one end; a sequencing error may be responsible. These data come from a study of lymphopenia after photon versus proton radiotherapy. The data were produced by immunoSEQ multiplex PCR, yet TCRdb's version contains in-frame clones alone and is incomplete. The repertoire holds approximately 22,000 clones, with over 80% as singletons. General study points: Only patients who died were analyzed for survival; proton advantage is unproven. Under photons, naive T cells and diversity fell while effector/memory populations rose. After lymphocyte nadir, photon-treated repertoires showed oligoclonal expansion, especially CD8+ Temra.

There are 17 residues in the CDR3. Germline V gene sequence: CDR1 SGDLS, CDR2 YYNGEE. Sequencing was performed on peripheral blood, taken from a patient treated with proton-based radiotherapy. The sequence derives from a woman between 70 and 85 years old with pancreatic cancer. This chain uses TRBV9 with TRBJ1-3, with TRBD1 matching 8 bases. The CDR3 DNA sequence: TGTGCCAGCAGCGAGAGTGCCCTGGACAGGGCGGGAAACGCCATATATTTT. It is translated as CASSESALDRAGNAIYF.